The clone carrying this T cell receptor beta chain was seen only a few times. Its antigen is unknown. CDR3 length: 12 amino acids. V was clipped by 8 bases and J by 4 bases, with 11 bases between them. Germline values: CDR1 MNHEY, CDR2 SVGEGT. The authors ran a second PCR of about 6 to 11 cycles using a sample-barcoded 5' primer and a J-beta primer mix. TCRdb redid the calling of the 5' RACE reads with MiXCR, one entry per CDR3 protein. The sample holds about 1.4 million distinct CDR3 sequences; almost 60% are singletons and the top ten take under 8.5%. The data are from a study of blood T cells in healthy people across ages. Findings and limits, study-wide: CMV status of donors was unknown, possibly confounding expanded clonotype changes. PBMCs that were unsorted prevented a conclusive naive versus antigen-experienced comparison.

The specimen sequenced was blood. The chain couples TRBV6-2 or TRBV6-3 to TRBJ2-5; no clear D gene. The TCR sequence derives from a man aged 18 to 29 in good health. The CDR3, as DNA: TGTGCCAGCCTAAGCGTGGGAGAGACCCAGTACTTC. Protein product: CASLSVGETQYF.